The rows below give T cell receptor beta chains drawn from one sample of a study of CD8+ T cells in alopecia areata. Clones were read by immunoSEQ multiplex PCR, and TCRdb kept only the in-frame ones, dropping some. This table has about 4,000 clones, approximately 70% appearing once. The material sequenced was skin, taken at week 24, from a patient treated with tofacitinib. Receptors originate from a human donor with alopecia areata. CDR3s include the opening cysteine and the closing phenylalanine or tryptophan. The D gene is left open where the match is weak. Size is stated for part of the rows, as once, few or many counts, or as a class when the clone is expanded.

>TRBV19|TRBD1|-|TRBJ1-1
CASRDRENTEASF
TGTGCCAGTAGGGACAGGGAGAACACTGAAGCTTCCTTT
>TRBV23-1|TRBD1|-|TRBJ2-7
CASSPARETGSRGYEQYF
TGCGCCAGCAGTCCCGCAAGAGAGACAGGGTCTCGGGGCTACGAGCAGTACTTC
>TRBV28|TRBD1|once|TRBJ2-5
CASSPRTGPDQETQYF
TGTGCCAGCAGTCCCCGGACAGGGCCGGACCAAGAGACCCAGTACTTC
>TRBV7-8|-|once|TRBJ1-1
CASSSLMGGNTEAFF
TGTGCCAGCAGCTCACTCATGGGGGGGAACACTGAAGCTTTCTTT
>TRBV2|-|-|TRBJ1-2
CASSGRRGREDGYTF
TGTGCCAGCAGTGGGCGCAGGGGAAGGGAGGATGGCTACACCTTC
>TRBV7-2|-|-|TRBJ1-2
CASSLVFSYGYTF
TGTGCCAGCAGCTTAGTTTTCAGCTATGGCTACACCTTC
>TRBV7-9|-|-|TRBJ2-7
CASSPGLVGYEQYF
TGTGCCAGCAGCCCGGGCTTGGTGGGCTACGAGCAGTACTTC
>TRBV6-1|-|-|TRBJ2-7
CASSERTSYEQYF
TGTGCCAGCAGTGAACGGACATCTTACGAGCAGTACTTC
>TRBV4-3|TRBD1|-|TRBJ1-4
CASSQITGGRNEKLFF
TGCGCCAGCAGCCAGATCACAGGGGGCAGAAATGAAAAACTGTTTTTT
>TRBV10-3|TRBD1|-|TRBJ2-7
CAISESLTGYEQYF
TGTGCCATCAGTGAGTCGTTGACAGGGTACGAGCAGTACTTC
>TRBV6-5|TRBD1|-|TRBJ2-1
CASRGTGFGTDEQFF
TGTGCCAGCAGGGGGACAGGGTTCGGGACGGATGAGCAGTTCTTC
>TRBV19|-|once|TRBJ2-3
CASSLGTLSRDTQYF
TGTGCCAGTAGTCTCGGGACCTTGTCACGCGATACGCAGTATTTT
>TRBV4-2|-|-|TRBJ1-1
CASSQGTSASYTEAFF
TGTGCCAGCAGCCAAGGGACCTCGGCCTCCTACACTGAAGCTTTCTTT
>TRBV5-1|-|-|TRBJ1-4
CASSEGATNEKLFF
TGCGCCAGCAGCGAGGGGGCAACTAATGAAAAACTGTTTTTT
>TRBV28|-|-|TRBJ2-7
CASHMDSSYEQYF
TGTGCCAGCCATATGGACAGCTCCTACGAGCAGTACTTC
>TRBV7-2|-|-|TRBJ2-2
CASSLVVSGELFF
TGTGCCAGCAGCTTAGTAGTCTCCGGGGAGCTGTTTTTT
>TRBV4-3|TRBD2|once|TRBJ2-3
CASSQDVVSGGTQYF
TGCGCCAGCAGCCAAGACGTTGTGTCGGGAGGTACGCAGTATTTT
>TRBV29-1|TRBD2|-|TRBJ2-3
CSVDASGGEGDTQYF
TGCAGCGTTGATGCTAGCGGGGGGGAAGGGGATACGCAGTATTTT
>TRBV5-1|-|few|TRBJ2-1
CASSPPGHLYNEQFF
TGCGCCAGCAGCCCCCCGGGACACCTATACAATGAGCAGTTCTTC
>TRBV10-2|TRBD1|-|TRBJ2-5
CASSEGLPGQGTETQYF
TGCGCCAGCAGCGAAGGACTACCGGGACAGGGCACAGAGACCCAGTACTTC
>TRBV15|-|-|TRBJ2-2
CATSREGGIELFF
TGTGCCACCAGCAGAGAAGGAGGGATTGAGCTGTTTTTT
>TRBV7-9|-|-|TRBJ2-5
CASSGAWGDQETQYF
TGTGCCAGCAGCGGTGCTTGGGGAGATCAAGAGACCCAGTACTTC
>TRBV5-1|TRBD1|-|TRBJ2-1
CASSLEVGQRNEQFF
TGCGCCAGCAGCTTAGAAGTGGGACAGCGCAATGAGCAGTTCTTC
>TRBV6-6|TRBD1|-|TRBJ1-2
CASKGQDNYGYTF
TGTGCCAGTAAGGGACAGGATAACTATGGCTACACCTTC
>TRBV2|-|-|TRBJ2-4
CASRGDGKNIQYF
TGTGCCAGCAGGGGGGACGGCAAAAACATTCAGTACTTC
>TRBV6-5|-|-|TRBJ2-5
CASRGRGQGEQYF
TGTGCCAGCCGTGGGAGGGGGCAAGGTGAGCAGTACTTC
>TRBV7-2|-|-|TRBJ2-7
CASSPRPVYEQYF
TGTGCCAGCAGCCCCCGGCCAGTCTACGAGCAGTACTTC
>TRBV4-2|-|few|TRBJ1-1
CASSQMSPNTEAFF
TGTGCCAGCAGCCAAATGTCACCTAACACTGAAGCTTTCTTT
>TRBV5-6|-|-|TRBJ2-3
CASSFWDTDTQYF
TGTGCCAGCAGCTTCTGGGACACAGATACGCAGTATTTT
>TRBV6-1|TRBD2|-|TRBJ2-5
CASSELAGLQETQYF
TGTGCCAGCAGTGAGCTAGCGGGGCTCCAAGAGACCCAGTACTTC
>TRBV14|TRBD1|-|TRBJ2-7
CASSQRGGLLYEQYF
TGTGCCAGCAGCCAAAGAGGGGGCCTACTTTACGAGCAGTACTTC
>TRBV29-1|-|-|TRBJ1-1
CSVGYYEAFF
TGCAGCGTTGGTTACTATGAAGCTTTCTTT